The sequence of this TCR beta chain was determined in a study of molecular identifiers for immune sequencing clone quantification. TCR libraries were built in bulk with a published protocol and specific TCR primers. TCRdb reprocessed the PCR reads via MiXCR and lists one record per CDR3 protein. Of over 600,000 distinct CDR3 sequences in the sample, about 20% were seen once. Points on this clonotype: A read error may account for a junction end that differs from germline.

Looked up from germline, CDR1 is DFQATT and CDR2 is SNEGSKA (reference sequence). The CDR3 contains 12 residues. The chain has TRBV20-1 and TRBJ2-5; possible D gene TRBD2, 5 bases. Sequencing input: naive CD8+ T cells from blood, with Jurkat cell RNA spiked in. The subset here: FACS-sorted CD8+CD4-CCR7+CD45RA+ naive T cells. This receptor was obtained from a human donor in good health. Some libraries in this study had Jurkat cell RNA spiked in. For the CDR3, the DNA is TGCAGTGCTAGTTTACTAGTCGAGATCCAGTACTTC. It codes for CSASLLVEIQYF.